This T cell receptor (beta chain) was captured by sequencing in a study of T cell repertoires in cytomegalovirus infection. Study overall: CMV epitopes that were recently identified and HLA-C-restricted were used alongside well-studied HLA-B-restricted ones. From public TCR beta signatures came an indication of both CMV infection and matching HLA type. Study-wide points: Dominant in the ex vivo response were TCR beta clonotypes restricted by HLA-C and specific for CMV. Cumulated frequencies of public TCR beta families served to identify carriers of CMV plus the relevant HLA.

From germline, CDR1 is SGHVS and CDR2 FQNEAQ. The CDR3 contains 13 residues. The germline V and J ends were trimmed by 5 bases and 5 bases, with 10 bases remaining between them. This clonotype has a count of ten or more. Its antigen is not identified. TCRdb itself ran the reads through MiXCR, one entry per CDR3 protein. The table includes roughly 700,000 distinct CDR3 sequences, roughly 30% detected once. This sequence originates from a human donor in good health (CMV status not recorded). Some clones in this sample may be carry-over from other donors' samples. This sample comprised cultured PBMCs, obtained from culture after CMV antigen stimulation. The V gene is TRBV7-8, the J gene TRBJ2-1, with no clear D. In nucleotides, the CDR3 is TGTGCCAGCAGCACCGGACCCAACAATGAGCAGTTCTTC. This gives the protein CASSTGPNNEQFF.